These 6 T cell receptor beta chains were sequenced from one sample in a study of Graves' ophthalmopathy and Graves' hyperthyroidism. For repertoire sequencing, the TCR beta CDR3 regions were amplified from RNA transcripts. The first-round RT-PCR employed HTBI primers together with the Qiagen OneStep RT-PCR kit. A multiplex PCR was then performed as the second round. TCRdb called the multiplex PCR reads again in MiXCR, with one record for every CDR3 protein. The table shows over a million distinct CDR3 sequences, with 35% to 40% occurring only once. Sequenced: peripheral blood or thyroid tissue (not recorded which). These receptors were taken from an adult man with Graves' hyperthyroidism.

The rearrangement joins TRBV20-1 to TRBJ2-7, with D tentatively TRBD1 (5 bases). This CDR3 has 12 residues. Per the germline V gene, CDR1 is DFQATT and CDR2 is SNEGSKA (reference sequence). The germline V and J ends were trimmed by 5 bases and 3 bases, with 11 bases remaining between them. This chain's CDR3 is CSAEVRDYEQYF. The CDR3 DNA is TGCAGTGCTGAAGTCAGGGACTACGAGCAGTACTTC.

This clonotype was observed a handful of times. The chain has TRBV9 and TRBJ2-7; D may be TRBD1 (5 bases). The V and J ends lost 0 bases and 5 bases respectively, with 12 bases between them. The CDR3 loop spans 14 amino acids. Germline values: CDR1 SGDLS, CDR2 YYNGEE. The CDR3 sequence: CASSVDRGFDEQYF. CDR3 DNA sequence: TGTGCCAGCAGCGTAGATAGGGGATTTGACGAGCAGTACTTC.

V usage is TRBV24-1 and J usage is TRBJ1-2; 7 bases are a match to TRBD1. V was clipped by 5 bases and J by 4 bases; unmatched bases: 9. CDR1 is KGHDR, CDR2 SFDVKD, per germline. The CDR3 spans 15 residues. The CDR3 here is CATSGVDRDFYGYTF. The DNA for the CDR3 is TGTGCCACCAGTGGCGTTGACAGGGACTTCTATGGCTACACCTTC.

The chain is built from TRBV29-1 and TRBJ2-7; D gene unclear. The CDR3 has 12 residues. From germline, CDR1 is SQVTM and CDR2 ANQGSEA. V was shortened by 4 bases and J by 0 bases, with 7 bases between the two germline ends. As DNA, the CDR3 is TGCAGCGTTGGTCAGAGCTCCTACGAGCAGTACTTC. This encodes CSVGQSSYEQYF.

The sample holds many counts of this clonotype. CDR3 in amino acids: CATSDLWEMQPQHF. The CDR3 DNA sequence: TGTGCCACCAGTGATTTGTGGGAGATGCAGCCCCAGCATTTT. The genes are TRBV24-1 and TRBJ1-5; D uncertain. Germline V gene data show CDR1 as KGHDR and CDR2 as SFDVKD. This CDR3 contains 14 residues. V was clipped by 0 bases and J by 7 bases, with 9 bases between them.

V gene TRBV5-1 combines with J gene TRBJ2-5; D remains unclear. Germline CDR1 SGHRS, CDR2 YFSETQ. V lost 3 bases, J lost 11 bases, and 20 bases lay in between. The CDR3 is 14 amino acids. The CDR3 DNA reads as TGCGCCAGCAGCTCATACCGGGCCCCCCGGCAGCAGTACTTC. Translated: CASSSYRAPRQQYF.